The T cell receptor (beta chain) under discussion was sequenced for a study of blood T cell repertoires in COVID-19. In the original workflow: Estimates of nucleated cell counts were drawn from the amplification of reference gene primers. Clones were sequenced by immunoSEQ multiplex PCR, and TCRdb holds only the in-frame ones, with some missing. That table gives V, J and clone size, and the DNA gave D and trimming. Of about 480,000 clones in the sample, roughly 90% are singletons; the top ten hold over 1.5%. The cohort comprised adults aged 18 to 89 years residing in about two dozen US areas. Assignments of participants to cohorts depended upon their own reported clinical history. Cohort 3 recovered donors had two negative PCRs, clearance, or symptom resolution. The source is a woman in her thirties or forties who had recovered from COVID-19. Sequencing was performed on PBMCs or T cells enriched from blood (not recorded which).

CDR3 DNA: TGTGCCACCAGCCGTGGGGGGAGTGAAGCTTTCTTT. Amino acid sequence: CATSRGGSEAFF. The chain uses TRBV24-1 and TRBJ1-1, with a weak D call TRBD1 (5 bases). The CDR3 totals 12 residues. Germline V lookup: CDR1 KGHDR, CDR2 SFDVKD. The V gene lost 7 bases and the J gene lost 7 bases, with 12 bases spanning the gap.